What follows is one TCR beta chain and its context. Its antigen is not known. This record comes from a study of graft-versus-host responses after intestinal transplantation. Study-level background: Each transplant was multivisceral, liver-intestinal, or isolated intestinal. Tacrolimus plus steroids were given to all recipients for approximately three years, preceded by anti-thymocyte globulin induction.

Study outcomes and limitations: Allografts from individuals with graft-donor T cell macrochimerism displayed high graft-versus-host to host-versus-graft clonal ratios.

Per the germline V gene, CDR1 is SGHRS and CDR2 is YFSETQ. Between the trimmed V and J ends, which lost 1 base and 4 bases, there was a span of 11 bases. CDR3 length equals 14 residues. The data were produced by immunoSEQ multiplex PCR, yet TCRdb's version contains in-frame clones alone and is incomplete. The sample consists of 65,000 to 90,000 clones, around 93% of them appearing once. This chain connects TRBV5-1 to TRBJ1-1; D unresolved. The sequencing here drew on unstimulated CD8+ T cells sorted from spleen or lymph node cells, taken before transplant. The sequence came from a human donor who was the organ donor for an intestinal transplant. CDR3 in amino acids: CASSLWILGTEAFF. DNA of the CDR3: TGCGCCAGCAGCTTGTGGATTCTTGGCACTGAAGCTTTCTTT. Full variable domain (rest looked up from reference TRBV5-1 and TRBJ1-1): KAGVTQTPRYLIKTRGQQVTLSCSPISGHRSVSWYQQTPGQGLQFLFEYFSETQRNKGNFPGRFSGRQFSNSRSEMNVSTLELGDSALYLCASSLWILGTEAFFGQGTRLTVV.